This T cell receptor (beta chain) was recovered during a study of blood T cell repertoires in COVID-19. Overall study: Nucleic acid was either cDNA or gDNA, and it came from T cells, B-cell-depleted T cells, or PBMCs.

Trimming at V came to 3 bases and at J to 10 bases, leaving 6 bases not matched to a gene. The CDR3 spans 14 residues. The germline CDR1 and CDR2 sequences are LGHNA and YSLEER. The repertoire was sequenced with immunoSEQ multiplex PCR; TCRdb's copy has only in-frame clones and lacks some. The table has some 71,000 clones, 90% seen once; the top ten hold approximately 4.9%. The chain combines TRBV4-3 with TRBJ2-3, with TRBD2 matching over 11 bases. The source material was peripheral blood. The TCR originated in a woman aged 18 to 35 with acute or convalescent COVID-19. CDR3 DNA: TGCGCCAGCAGCCAGGTCTTAGCGGGAGGGCCGCAGTATTTT. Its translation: CASSQVLAGGPQYF.